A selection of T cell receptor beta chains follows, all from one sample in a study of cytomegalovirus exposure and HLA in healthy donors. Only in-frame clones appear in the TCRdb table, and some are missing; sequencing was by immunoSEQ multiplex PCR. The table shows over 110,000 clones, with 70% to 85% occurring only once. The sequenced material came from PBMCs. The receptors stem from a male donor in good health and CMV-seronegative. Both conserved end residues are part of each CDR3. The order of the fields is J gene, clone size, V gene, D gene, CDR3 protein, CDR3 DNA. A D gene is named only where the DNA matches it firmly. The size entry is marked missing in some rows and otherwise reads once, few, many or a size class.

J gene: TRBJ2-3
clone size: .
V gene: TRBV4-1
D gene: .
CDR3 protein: CASSQEEGTDTQYF
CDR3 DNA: TGCGCCAGCAGCCAAGAGGAGGGCACAGATACGCAGTATTTT

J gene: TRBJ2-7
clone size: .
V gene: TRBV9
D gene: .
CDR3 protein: CASSPAGERSQYF
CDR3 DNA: TGTGCCAGCAGCCCTGCTGGGGAGCGGTCGCAGTACTTC

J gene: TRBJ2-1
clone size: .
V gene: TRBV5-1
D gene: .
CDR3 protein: CASSLGGLSYNEQFF
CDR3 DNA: TGCGCCAGCAGCTTGGGGGGCCTCTCCTACAATGAGCAGTTCTTC

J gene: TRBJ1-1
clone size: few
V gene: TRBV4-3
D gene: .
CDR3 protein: CASSSRRVGDTEAFF
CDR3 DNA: TGCGCCAGCAGCTCCCGACGGGTCGGTGACACTGAAGCTTTCTTT

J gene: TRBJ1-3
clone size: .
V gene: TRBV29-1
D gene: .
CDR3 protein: CSVVVSSGNTIYF
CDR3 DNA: TGCAGCGTTGTTGTTAGCTCTGGAAACACCATATATTTT

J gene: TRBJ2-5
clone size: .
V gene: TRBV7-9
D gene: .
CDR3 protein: CASSSRGMAQYF
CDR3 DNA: TGTGCCAGCAGCTCGCGGGGAATGGCCCAGTACTTC

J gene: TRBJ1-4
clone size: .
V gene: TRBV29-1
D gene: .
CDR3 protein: CSVEDLRAEKLFF
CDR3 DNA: TGCAGCGTTGAAGATCTCCGCGCTGAAAAACTGTTTTTT

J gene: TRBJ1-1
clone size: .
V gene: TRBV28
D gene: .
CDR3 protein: CASGRFGLTEAFF
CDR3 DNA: TGTGCCAGCGGTAGATTTGGTTTAACTGAAGCTTTCTTT

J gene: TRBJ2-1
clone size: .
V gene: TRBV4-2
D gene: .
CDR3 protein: CASSQESGSIGREQFF
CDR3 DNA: TGTGCCAGCAGCCAAGAATCCGGGTCGATCGGCAGAGAGCAGTTCTTC

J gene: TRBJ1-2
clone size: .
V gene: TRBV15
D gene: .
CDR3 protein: CATSRDLVAAAYGYTF
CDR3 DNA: TGTGCCACCAGCAGAGATCTTGTAGCAGCGGCCTATGGCTACACCTTC